These 10 T cell receptor beta chains were sequenced from one sample in a study of blood T cell repertoires in COVID-19. The data were produced by immunoSEQ multiplex PCR, yet TCRdb's version contains in-frame clones alone and is incomplete. The table shows fewer than 250,000 clones, with around 90% occurring only once. The specimen sequenced was PBMCs or T cells enriched from blood (not recorded which). These receptor sequences come from a woman in her twenties or thirties with acute COVID-19.

Written as DNA, the CDR3 is TGTGCCAGCTCACCACGCGGGACAGCGAACACTGAAGCTTTCTTT. This encodes CASSPRGTANTEAFF. J is TRBJ1-1 and V is TRBV18; 7 nucleotides agree with TRBD1. Per the germline V gene, CDR1 is KGHSH and CDR2 is LQKENI. The CDR3 covers 15 residues. The trim removed 1 base at V and 1 base at J, leaving 3 bases unmatched.

This clone was seen once. The chain recombines TRBV4-1 with TRBJ1-2; D might be TRBD1 (5 bases). Trimming pared 1 base from V and 0 bases from J, leaving 15 bases between. Germline loops: CDR1 MGHRA, CDR2 YSYEKL. This CDR3 contains 17 residues. In nucleotides, the CDR3 is TGCGCCAGCAGCCAAGCGTCAGGGTATGGGGCTAACTATGGCTACACCTTC. Translation: CASSQASGYGANYGYTF.

The CDR3 DNA reads TGTGCCAGCAGCTCGAGGGGTATTGGGGACATTGAAGCTTTCTTT. Encoded protein: CASSSRGIGDIEAFF. V usage is TRBV5-8 and J usage is TRBJ1-1; maybe TRBD1 (6 bases). Germline V gene sequence: CDR1 SGHTS, CDR2 YDEGEE. CDR3 size: 15 residues. Deletions cut 3 bases from V and 7 bases from J, with 19 bases between.

The gene calls are TRBV5-1 and TRBJ2-2, with 9 bases fitting TRBD1. This CDR3 region has 16 residues. Germline CDR1 SGHRS, CDR2 YFSETQ. With 0 bases clipped from V and 2 bases from J, the junction kept 2 bases outside the gene matches. The CDR3 reads CASSLADRGNTGELFF. The DNA of the CDR3 is TGCGCCAGCAGCTTGGCGGACAGGGGAAACACCGGGGAGCTGTTTTTT.

This rearrangement joins TRBV11-2 to TRBJ2-3, with no clear D. The CDR3 covers 13 residues. V lost 1 base and J lost 9, with 11 bases in between. Germline assignment: CDR1 SGHAT and CDR2 FQNNGV. CDR3 region: CASSLGSSPTQYF. CDR3 DNA sequence: TGTGCCAGCAGCTTAGGGTCTAGTCCCACGCAGTATTTT.

The chain combines TRBV5-1 with TRBJ2-7; 14 bases match TRBD2. Losses at the gene ends were 4 bases for V and 3 bases for J; bases not matched to a gene: 3. The CDR3 totals 15 residues. CDR1 is SGHRS and CDR2 is YFSETQ in the germline V gene. CDR3 sequence (DNA): TGCGCCAGCAGCACCGGACTAGCGGGGGGCTACGAGCAGTACTTC. Its translation is CASSTGLAGGYEQYF.

The chain recombines TRBV3-1 (or the pseudogene TRBV3-2) with TRBJ2-3, with D perhaps TRBD2 (6 bases). CDR1 is LGHDT and CDR2 is YNNKEL in the germline V gene (reference sequence). The CDR3 is 14 amino acids. V lost 1 base and J lost 2, with 7 bases in between. This CDR3 is CASSQGGNTDTQYF. Here the CDR3 DNA reads TGTGCCAGCAGCCAAGGCGGGAACACAGATACGCAGTATTTT.

The CDR3 coding sequence is TGTGCCATCAGTGAGTCGACTGGGAATTCACCCCTCCACTTT. Protein product: CAISESTGNSPLHF. The chain employs TRBV10-3 and TRBJ1-6; D is uncertain. Trimming took 0 bases from V and 7 from J, leaving 7 bases between them. The CDR3 contains 14 residues. Germline CDR1 and CDR2: ENHRY and SYGVKD.

V gene TRBV6-5 combines with J gene TRBJ1-4, with TRBD1 identical over 10 bases. Germline V CDR1 and CDR2: MNHEY, SVGAGI. The ends lost 5 bases at V and 5 bases at J; junction bases unmatched: 5. The CDR3 is made up of 15 amino acids. In DNA form, the CDR3 reads TGTGCCAGCAGTACTCCGGGACAGGGGAATGAAAAACTGTTTTTT. Its translation: CASSTPGQGNEKLFF.

The rearrangement joins TRBV23-1 to TRBJ2-7; tentatively, D is TRBD1 (5 bases). TRBV23-1 is designated an ORF whose function remains uncertain. This CDR3 contains 13 residues. V shed 2 bases and J shed 3 bases, with 8 bases lying between them. The CDR3 region has the DNA TGCGCCAGCAGTCAAACCAGGGTCTACGAGCAGTACTTC. It is translated as CASSQTRVYEQYF.